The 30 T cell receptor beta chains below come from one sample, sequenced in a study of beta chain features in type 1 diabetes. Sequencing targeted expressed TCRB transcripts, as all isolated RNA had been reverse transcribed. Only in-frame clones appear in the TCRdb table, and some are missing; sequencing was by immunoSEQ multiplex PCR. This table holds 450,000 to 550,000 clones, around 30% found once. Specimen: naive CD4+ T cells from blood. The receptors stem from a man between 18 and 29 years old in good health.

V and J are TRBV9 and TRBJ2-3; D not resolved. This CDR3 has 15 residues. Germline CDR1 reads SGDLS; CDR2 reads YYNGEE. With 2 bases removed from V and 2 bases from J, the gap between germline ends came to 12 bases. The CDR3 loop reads CASSVRALPTDTQYF. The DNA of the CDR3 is TGTGCCAGCAGCGTCCGGGCCCTGCCCACAGATACGCAGTATTTT. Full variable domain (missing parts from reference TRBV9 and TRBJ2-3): DSGVTQTPKHLITATGQRVTLRCSPRSGDLSVYWYQQSLDQGLQFLIQYYNGEERAKGNILERFSAQQFPDLHSELNLSSLELGDSALYFCASSVRALPTDTQYFGPGTRLTVL.

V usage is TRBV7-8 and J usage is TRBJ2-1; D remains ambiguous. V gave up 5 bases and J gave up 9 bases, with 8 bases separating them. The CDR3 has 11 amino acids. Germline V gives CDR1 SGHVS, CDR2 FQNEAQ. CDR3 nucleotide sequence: TGTGCCAGCAGCGAGTGGGGTGAGCAGTTCTTC. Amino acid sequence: CASSEWGEQFF.

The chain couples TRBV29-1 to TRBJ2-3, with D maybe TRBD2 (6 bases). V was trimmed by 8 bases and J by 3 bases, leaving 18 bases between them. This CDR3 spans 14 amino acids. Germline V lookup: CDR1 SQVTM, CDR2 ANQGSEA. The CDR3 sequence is CSLKGTGGTDTQYF. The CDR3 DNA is TGCAGCCTCAAGGGGACTGGCGGGACAGATACGCAGTATTTT.

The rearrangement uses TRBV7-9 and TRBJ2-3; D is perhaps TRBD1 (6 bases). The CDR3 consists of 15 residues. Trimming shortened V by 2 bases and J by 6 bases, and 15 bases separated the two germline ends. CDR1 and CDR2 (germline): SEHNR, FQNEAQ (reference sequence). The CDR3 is CASSLRTAFRDTQYF. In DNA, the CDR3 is TGTGCCAGCAGCTTAAGGACAGCCTTTCGGGATACGCAGTATTTT.

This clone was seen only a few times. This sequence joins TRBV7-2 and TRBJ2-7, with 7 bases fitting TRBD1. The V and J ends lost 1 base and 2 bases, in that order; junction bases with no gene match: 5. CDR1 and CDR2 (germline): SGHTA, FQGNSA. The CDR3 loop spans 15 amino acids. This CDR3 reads CASSLGRQGPYEQYF. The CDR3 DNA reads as TGTGCCAGCAGCTTAGGAAGACAGGGACCCTACGAGCAGTACTTC.

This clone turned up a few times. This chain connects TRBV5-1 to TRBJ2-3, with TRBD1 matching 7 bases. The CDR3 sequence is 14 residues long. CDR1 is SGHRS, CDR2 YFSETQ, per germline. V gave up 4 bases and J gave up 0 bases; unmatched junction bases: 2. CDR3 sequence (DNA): TGCGCCAGCAGCGGCAGGGGGAGCACAGATACGCAGTATTTT. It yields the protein CASSGRGSTDTQYF. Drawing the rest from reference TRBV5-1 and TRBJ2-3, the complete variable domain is KAGVTQTPRYLIKTRGQQVTLSCSPISGHRSVSWYQQTPGQGLQFLFEYFSETQRNKGNFPGRFSGRQFSNSRSEMNVSTLELGDSALYLCASSGRGSTDTQYFGPGTRLTVL.

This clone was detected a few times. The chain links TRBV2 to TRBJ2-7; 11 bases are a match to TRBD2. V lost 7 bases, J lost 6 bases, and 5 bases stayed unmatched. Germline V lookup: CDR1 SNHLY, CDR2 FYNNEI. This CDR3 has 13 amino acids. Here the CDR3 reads CASTGTSGLEQYF. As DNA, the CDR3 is TGTGCCAGCACCGGGACTAGCGGCCTCGAGCAGTACTTC.

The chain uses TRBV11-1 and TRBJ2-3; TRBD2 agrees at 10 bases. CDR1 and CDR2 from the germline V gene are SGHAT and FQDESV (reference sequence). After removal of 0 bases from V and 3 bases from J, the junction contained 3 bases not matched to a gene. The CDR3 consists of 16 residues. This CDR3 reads CASSLAVAGGTDTQYF. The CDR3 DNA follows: TGTGCCAGCAGCTTAGCCGTAGCGGGAGGAACAGATACGCAGTATTTT.

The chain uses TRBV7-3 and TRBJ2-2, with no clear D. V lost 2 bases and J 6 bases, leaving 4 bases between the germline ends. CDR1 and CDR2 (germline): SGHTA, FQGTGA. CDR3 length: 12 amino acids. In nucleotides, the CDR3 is TGTGCCAGCAGCTTACCAGCCGGGGAGCTGTTTTTT. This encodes CASSLPAGELFF.

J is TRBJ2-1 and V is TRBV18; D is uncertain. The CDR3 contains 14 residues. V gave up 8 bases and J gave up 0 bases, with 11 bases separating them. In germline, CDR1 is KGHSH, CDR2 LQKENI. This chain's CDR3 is CASEPGSSYNEQFF. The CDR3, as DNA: TGTGCCAGCGAGCCTGGGTCCTCCTACAATGAGCAGTTCTTC. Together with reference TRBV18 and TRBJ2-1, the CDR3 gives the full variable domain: NAGVMQNPRHLVRRRGQEARLRCSPMKGHSHVYWYRQLPEEGLKFMVYLQKENIIDESGMPKERFSAEFPKEGPSILRIQQVVRGDSAAYFCASEPGSSYNEQFFGPGTRLTVL.

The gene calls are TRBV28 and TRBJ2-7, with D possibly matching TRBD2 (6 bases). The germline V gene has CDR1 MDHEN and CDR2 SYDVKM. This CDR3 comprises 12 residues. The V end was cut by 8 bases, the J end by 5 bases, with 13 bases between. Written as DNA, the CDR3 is TGTGCCAGCCACAGGAGCGGGCACGAGCAGTACTTC. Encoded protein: CASHRSGHEQYF.

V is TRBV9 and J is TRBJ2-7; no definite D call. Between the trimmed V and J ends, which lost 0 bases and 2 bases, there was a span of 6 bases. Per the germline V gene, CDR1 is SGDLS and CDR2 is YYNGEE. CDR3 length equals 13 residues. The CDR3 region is CASSVAGAYEQYF. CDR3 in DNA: TGTGCCAGCAGCGTAGCTGGAGCCTACGAGCAGTACTTC.

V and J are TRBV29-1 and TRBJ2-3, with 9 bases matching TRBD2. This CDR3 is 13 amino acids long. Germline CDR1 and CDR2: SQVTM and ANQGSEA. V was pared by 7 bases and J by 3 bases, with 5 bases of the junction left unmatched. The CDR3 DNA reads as TGCAGCGAGGGGACTAGCAGGACAGATACGCAGTATTTT. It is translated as CSEGTSRTDTQYF.

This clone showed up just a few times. CDR3 sequence reads: CSVGGTPVDDEQYF. DNA of the CDR3: TGCAGCGTTGGGGGGACTCCTGTCGACGACGAGCAGTACTTC. The chain links TRBV29-1 to TRBJ2-7, with D tentatively TRBD2 (6 bases). CDR3 length equals 14 residues. Trimming pared 4 bases from V and 5 bases from J, leaving 18 bases between. CDR1 SQVTM and CDR2 ANQGSEA come from the germline V gene.

CDR3 sequence (DNA): TGCGCCAGCAGCAGGGACAGGGTAGAAGAGACCCAGTACTTC. Residues: CASSRDRVEETQYF. This chain joins TRBV5-1 and TRBJ2-5; 9 nucleotides match TRBD1. Germline V CDR1 and CDR2: SGHRS, YFSETQ. CDR3 length: 14 amino acids. After removal of 4 bases from V and 3 bases from J, the junction contained 4 bases not matched to a gene.

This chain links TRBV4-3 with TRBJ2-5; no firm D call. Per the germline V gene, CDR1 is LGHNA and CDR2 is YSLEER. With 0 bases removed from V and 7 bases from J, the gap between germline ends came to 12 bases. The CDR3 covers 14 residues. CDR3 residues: CASSQDSGPLTQYF. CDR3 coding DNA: TGCGCCAGCAGCCAAGATTCGGGCCCTTTGACCCAGTACTTC.

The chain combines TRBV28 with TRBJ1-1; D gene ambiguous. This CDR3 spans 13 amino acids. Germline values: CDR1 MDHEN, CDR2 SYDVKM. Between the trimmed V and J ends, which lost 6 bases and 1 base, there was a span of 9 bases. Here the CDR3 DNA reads TGTGCCAGCAGGGATTGGCGGAACACTGAAGCTTTCTTT. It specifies CASRDWRNTEAFF. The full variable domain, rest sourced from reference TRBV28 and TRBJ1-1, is DVKVTQSSRYLVKRTGEKVFLECVQDMDHENMFWYRQDPGLGLRLIYFSYDVKMKEKGDIPEGYSVSREKKERFSLILESASTNQTSMYLCASRDWRNTEAFFGQGTRLTVV.

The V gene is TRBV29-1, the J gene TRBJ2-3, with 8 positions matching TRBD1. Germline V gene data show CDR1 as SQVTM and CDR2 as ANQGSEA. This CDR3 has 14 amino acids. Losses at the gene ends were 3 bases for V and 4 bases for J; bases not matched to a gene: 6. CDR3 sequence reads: CSVDGRGLADTQYF. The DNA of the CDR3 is TGCAGCGTTGACGGCAGGGGGCTCGCAGATACGCAGTATTTT.

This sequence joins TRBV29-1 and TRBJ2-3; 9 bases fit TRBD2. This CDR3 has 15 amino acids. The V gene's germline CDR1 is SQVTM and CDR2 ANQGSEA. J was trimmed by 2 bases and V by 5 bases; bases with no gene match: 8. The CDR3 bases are TGCAGCGTTCACCGTTCTAGCGGGATCACAGATACGCAGTATTTT. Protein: CSVHRSSGITDTQYF.

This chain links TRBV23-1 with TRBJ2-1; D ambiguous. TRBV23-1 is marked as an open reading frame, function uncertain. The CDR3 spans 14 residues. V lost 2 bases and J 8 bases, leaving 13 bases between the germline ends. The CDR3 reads CASSQRKRPHEQFF. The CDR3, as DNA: TGCGCCAGCAGTCAACGGAAAAGGCCGCATGAGCAGTTCTTC.

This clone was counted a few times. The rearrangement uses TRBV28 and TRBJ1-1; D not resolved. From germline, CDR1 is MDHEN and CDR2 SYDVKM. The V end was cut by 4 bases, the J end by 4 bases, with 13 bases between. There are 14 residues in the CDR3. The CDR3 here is CASSYPGVGTEAFF. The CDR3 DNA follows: TGTGCCAGCAGTTACCCTGGGGTTGGCACTGAAGCTTTCTTT.

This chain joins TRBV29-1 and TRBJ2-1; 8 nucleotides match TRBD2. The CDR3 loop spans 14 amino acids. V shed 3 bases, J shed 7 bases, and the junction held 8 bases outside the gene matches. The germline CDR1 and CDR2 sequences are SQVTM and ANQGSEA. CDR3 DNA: TGCAGCGTTGAGAATAGCGGGATGCGGAATGAGCAGTTCTTC. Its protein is CSVENSGMRNEQFF.

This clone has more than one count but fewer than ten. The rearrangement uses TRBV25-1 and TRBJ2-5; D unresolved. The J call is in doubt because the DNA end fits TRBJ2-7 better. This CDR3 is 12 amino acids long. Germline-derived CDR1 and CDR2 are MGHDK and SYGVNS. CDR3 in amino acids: CASSPKVYEQYF. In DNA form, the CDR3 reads TGTGCCAGCTCCCCGAAGGTCTACGAGCAGTACTTC.

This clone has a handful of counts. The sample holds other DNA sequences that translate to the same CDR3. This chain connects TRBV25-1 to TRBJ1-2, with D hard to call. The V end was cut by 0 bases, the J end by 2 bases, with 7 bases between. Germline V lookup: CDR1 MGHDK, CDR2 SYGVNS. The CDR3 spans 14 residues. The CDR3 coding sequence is TGTGCCAGCAGTGAATATGGCAGCAACTATGGCTACACCTTC. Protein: CASSEYGSNYGYTF.

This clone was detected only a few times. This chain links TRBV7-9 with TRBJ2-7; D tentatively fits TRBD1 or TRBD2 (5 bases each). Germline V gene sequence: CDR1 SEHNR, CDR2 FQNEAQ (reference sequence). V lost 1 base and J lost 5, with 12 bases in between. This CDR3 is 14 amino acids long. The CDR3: CASSLVGDGNEQYF. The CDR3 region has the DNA TGTGCCAGCAGCTTAGTAGGGGACGGGAACGAGCAGTACTTC.

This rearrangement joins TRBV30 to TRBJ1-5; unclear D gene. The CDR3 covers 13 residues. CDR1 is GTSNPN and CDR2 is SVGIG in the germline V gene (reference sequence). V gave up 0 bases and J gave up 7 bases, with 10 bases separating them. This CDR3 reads CAWSVRREQPQHF. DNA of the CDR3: TGTGCCTGGAGTGTACGGAGGGAACAGCCCCAGCATTTT.

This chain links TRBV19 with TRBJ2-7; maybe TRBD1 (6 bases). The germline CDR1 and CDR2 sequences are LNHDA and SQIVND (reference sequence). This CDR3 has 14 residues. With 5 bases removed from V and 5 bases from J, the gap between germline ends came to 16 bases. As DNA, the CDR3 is TGTGCCAGTAGTGACTTCGGACAGACCCACGAGCAGTACTTC. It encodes CASSDFGQTHEQYF.

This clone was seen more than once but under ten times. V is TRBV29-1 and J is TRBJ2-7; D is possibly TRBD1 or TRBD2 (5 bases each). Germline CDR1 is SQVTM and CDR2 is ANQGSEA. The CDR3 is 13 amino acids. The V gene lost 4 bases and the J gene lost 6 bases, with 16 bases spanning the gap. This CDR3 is CSVGEGREFEQYF. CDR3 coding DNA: TGCAGCGTTGGAGAGGGCAGGGAGTTCGAGCAGTACTTC.

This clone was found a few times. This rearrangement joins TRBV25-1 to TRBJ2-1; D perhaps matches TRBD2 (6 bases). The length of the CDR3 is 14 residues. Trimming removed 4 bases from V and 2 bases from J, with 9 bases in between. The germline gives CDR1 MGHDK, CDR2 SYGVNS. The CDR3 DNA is TGTGCCAGCAGTGCCCAGCGGGCCTACAATGAGCAGTTCTTC. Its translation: CASSAQRAYNEQFF.

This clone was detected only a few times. CDR3 DNA: TGCAGTGCTAGATATAGGGGCCAAGGGTACTTC. As protein: CSARYRGQGYF. The genes are TRBV20-1 and TRBJ2-5; possibly TRBD1 for D (5 bases). V was shortened by 2 bases and J by 13 bases, with 14 bases between the two germline ends. The CDR3 extends over 11 amino acids. In germline, CDR1 is DFQATT, CDR2 SNEGSKA (reference sequence).